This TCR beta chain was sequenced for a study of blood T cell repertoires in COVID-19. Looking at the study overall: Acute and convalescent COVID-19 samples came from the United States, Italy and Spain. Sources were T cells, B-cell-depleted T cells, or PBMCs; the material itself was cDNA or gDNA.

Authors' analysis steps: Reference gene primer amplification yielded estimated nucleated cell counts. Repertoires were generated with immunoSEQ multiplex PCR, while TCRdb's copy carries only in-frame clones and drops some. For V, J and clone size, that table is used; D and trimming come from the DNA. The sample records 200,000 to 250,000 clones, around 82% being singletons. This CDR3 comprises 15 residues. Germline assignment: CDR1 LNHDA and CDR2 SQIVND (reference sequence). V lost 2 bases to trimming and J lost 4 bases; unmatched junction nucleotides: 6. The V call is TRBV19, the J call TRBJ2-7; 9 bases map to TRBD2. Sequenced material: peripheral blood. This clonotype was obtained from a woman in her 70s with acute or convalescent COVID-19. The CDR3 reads CASSINAGGPYEQYF. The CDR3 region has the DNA TGTGCCAGTAGTATAAACGCGGGAGGGCCTTACGAGCAGTACTTC.